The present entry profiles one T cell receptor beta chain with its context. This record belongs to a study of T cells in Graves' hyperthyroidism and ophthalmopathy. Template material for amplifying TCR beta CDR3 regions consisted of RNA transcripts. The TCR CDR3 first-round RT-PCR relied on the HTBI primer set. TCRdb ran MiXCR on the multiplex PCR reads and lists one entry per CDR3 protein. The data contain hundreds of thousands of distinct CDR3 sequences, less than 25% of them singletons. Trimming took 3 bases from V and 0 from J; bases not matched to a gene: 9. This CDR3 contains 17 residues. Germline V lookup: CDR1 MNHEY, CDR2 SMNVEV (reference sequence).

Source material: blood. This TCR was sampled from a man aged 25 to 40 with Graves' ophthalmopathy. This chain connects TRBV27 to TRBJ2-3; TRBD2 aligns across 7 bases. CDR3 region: CASSLGTGGSSTDTQYF. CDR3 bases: TGTGCCAGCAGTTTGGGGACGGGAGGTAGCAGCACAGATACGCAGTATTTT.